This T cell receptor (beta chain) was sequenced for a study of T cells in Graves' hyperthyroidism and ophthalmopathy (dated by TCRdb to the late 2010s). Concerning the study at large: TCR V-J signatures able to tell the groups apart were searched for in a discovery cohort of 100 patients, of whom about 40 had Graves' ophthalmopathy and more than 55 had stable Graves' hyperthyroidism. The 75 to 100 discovery patients were divided at random into training and test sets in a 7:3 ratio. Following sampling, methimazole starting at 30 mg daily was given to hyperthyroidism patients, and high-dose intravenous methylprednisolone was given to ophthalmopathy patients. In about 6 Graves' hyperthyroidism patients, the study also compared T-cell repertoires from thyroid tissue with T-cell repertoires from blood. The paper reports TCR Vbeta CDR3 sequencing of approximately 140 peripheral blood samples: fewer than 50 ophthalmopathy, fewer than 80 hyperthyroidism and approximately 17 progressor patients. Prospective prediction of ophthalmopathy was tested in an independent validation cohort consisting of under 20 hyperthyroidism patients and some 17 patients who later progressed to ophthalmopathy.

Stable Graves' hyperthyroidism was defined as no progression to ophthalmopathy during 18 months of follow-up. Hyperthyroidism patients were newly diagnosed, with disease duration under 2 months, and aged 18 to 65 years. Patients with uncontrolled infections, other autoimmune diseases, pregnancy or lactation were excluded. Clinical symptoms, serum thyroxine and TRAb, thyroid ultrasound, and orbital computed tomography formed the basis for the diagnoses. Total RNA was extracted using Trizol reagent, and RNA quality was assessed on an Agilent 2100 Bioanalyzer. The TCR beta CDR3 regions were amplified from the RNA transcripts. For the first round of RT-PCR on the TCR CDR3, the HTBI primer set was used together with the Qiagen OneStep RT-PCR kit. Libraries were constructed in a second round of multiplex PCR, after which size selection and purification were carried out. Sequencing of the libraries was done on an Illumina HiSeq2000 using paired-end 100 bp reads. The published analysis was carried out like this. Raw data were processed with SOAPnuke, discarding reads with adapters, uncalled bases, mean Phred below 15, or no exact constant-primer or identifier match. COPE v1.2.5 was used to merge high-quality paired reads, and clonotypes were defined as unique nucleotide sequences. MiTCR v1.1 was used to align clonotypes to the IMGT TRBV, TRBD and TRBJ reference segments. The analysis was restricted to V-J combinations with a frequency above 0.0001, which together covered just over 99% of the repertoires. The TCS score was defined as the ratio of F50 (clonal expansion) to E x V (chaos), calculated using BLOSUM62-based TCRdist between CDR3 peptides within each V-J. Welch's t-statistics and random forest reduced just over 500 V-J features to roughly 13, which were used in a naive Bayes classifier (R e1071). TCRdb handled the public reads itself, with Q25 trimming in fastp and clone calling in MiXCR, and kept productive beta chains. CDR3 protein duplicates are merged, each entry listing the most common genes and DNA. Clone size and V and J calls follow TCRdb, not the original study. Here the sample has some 510,000 distinct CDR3 sequences; 46% occur a single time. Together, the top ten hold 8.2% of the sample.

V is shortened by 3 bases, J by 7 bases, and the region joining them spans 10 bases. Looking up the germline V gene yields CDR1 SGHVS and CDR2 FNYEAQ. From the cysteine up to the phenylalanine, the CDR3 has a length of 13 residues. Of the read, only the CDR3 DNA is kept; its 39 bases are in frame from base 1. Broader findings and caveats from the paper: In cross-validation, a model built on a 13 V-J signature told ophthalmopathy apart from stable hyperthyroidism with under 90% sensitivity and approximately 81% specificity, and in testing the same model reached 80%/75%. No statistical method was used to set the sample size in advance, and investigators knew the group allocation. Most expanded thyroid clonotypes (frequency above 0.001) were also found in blood, which suggests that blood repertoires may mirror thyroid immune responses. In validation, progression to ophthalmopathy was predicted by the model with 70.59% sensitivity and approximately 78% specificity, a median of about 6.8 months before onset.

Only a few counts were recorded for this clonotype. Which antigen it targets is not known. This may be a read error: a much more frequent sequence differs by one nucleotide. The TCR originated in a woman under 30 with Graves' hyperthyroidism. Donor details come from another sample of the same person, matched by shared clones. Input material: peripheral blood or thyroid tissue (not recorded which). The rearrangement joined TRBV7-6 to TRBJ1-5; a tentative D call is TRBD1 (6 bases match). DNA sequence: TGTGCCAGCAGCTTCAGGGGAGGCCAGCCCCAGCATTTT. This is translated as CASSFRGGQPQHF.